These 23 T cell receptor beta chains originate from one sample sequenced in a study of blood T cells in healthy people across ages. A second roughly 6 to 12 cycle PCR used barcoded and J-beta primers. One entry per CDR3 protein, called by TCRdb with MiXCR from the 5' RACE reads. The table has about 680,000 distinct CDR3 sequences, about half seen once. The specimen was blood. The source is a woman aged 55-70 years in good health.

The CDR3 region has the DNA TGTGCCAGCAGTTGCGGAAAGACCCAGTACTTC. It yields the protein CASSCGKTQYF. The chain employs TRBV6-2 or TRBV6-3 and TRBJ2-4; no clear D. The J call is uncertain, as TRBJ2-5 better fits the DNA end. The germline V gene encodes CDR1 MNHEY and CDR2 SVGEGT. The CDR3 extends over 11 amino acids.

This clonotype occurred a few times. The chain has TRBV20-1 and TRBJ2-7; 9 bases align to TRBD1. The CDR3 loop spans 13 amino acids. Germline lookup yields CDR1 DFQATT and CDR2 SNEGSKA (reference sequence). J was trimmed by 6 bases and V by 6 bases; bases with no gene match: 9. The CDR3 nucleotides are TGCAGTGCGGCCGGGGACAGGGTTAGCGAGCAGTACTTC. This translates into CSAAGDRVSEQYF.

The chain has TRBV5-6 and TRBJ2-1, with a tentative D call TRBD2 (6 bases). Trimming took 6 bases from V and 4 from J, leaving 20 bases between them. The CDR3 is made up of 16 amino acids. Germline CDR1 is SGHDT and CDR2 is YYEEEE. The CDR3 loop reads CASNPIGSRAYNEQFF. CDR3 DNA: TGTGCCAGCAATCCTATCGGGAGTAGGGCGTACAATGAGCAGTTCTTC.

This clonotype has a single count. This rearrangement joins TRBV6-2 or TRBV6-3 to TRBJ2-1; D remains unclear. Germline V gene data show CDR1 as MNHEY and CDR2 as SVGEGT. This CDR3 spans 15 amino acids. Trimming left V 5 bases short and J 0 bases short, with 11 bases between. CDR3 sequence reads: CASSTIHSSYNEQFF. The DNA of the CDR3 is TGTGCCAGCAGTACCATCCACAGCTCCTACAATGAGCAGTTCTTC.

This clonotype showed up just a few times. The chain links TRBV20-1 to TRBJ1-1; D remains unclear. The CDR3 is 14 amino acids. Trimming removed 0 bases from V and 0 bases from J, with 8 bases in between. The germline gives CDR1 DFQATT, CDR2 SNEGSKA (reference sequence). The CDR3, as DNA: TGCAGTGCTAGAGATATCGGGGTGAACACTGAAGCTTTCTTT. It encodes CSARDIGVNTEAFF.

The rearrangement uses TRBV9 and TRBJ2-2; D perhaps matches TRBD1 (6 bases). The CDR3 runs 15 residues. V shed 5 bases and J shed 1 base, with 12 bases lying between them. In germline, CDR1 is SGDLS, CDR2 YYNGEE. The CDR3 nucleotides read TGTGCCAGCAGAGAGGACAGAAAGAACACCGGGGAGCTGTTTTTT. Translation gives CASREDRKNTGELFF.

V gene TRBV28 combines with J gene TRBJ2-1; D possibly corresponds to TRBD2 (6 bases). With 11 bases removed from V and 4 bases from J, the gap between germline ends came to 24 bases. Germline V gene lookup returns CDR1 MDHEN and CDR2 SYDVKM. The CDR3 length is 16 residues. This chain's CDR3 is CAHGGYNIHSYNEQFF. CDR3 DNA: TGTGCCCACGGAGGGTATAACATACATTCATACAATGAGCAGTTCTTC.

As DNA, the CDR3 is TGCGCCAGCAGCTTGGCTGAGACGGAAGCTGATGAGCAGTTCTTC. Its protein is CASSLAETEADEQFF. The chain carries TRBV5-1 and TRBJ2-1; D not certain. The CDR3 consists of 15 residues. V was shortened by 0 bases and J by 8 bases, with 15 bases between the two germline ends. Germline CDR1 is SGHRS and CDR2 is YFSETQ.

This clonotype has more than one count but fewer than ten. CDR3 sequence (DNA): TGCAGTGCTAGCCGGGGGAATAACTATGGCTACACCTTC. This translates into CSASRGNNYGYTF. The V and J genes are TRBV20-1 and TRBJ1-2, with TRBD1 as a possible D gene (5 bases). This CDR3 comprises 13 residues. The germline gives CDR1 DFQATT, CDR2 SNEGSKA (reference sequence). V was shortened by 3 bases and J by 1 base, with 9 bases between the two germline ends.

This rearrangement joins TRBV28 to TRBJ1-1, with a possible D match to TRBD1 (6 bases). The CDR3 extends over 15 amino acids. The germline V gene encodes CDR1 MDHEN and CDR2 SYDVKM. V dropped 6 bases and J dropped 1 base, with 15 bases sitting between them. The CDR3 loop is CASRVPGTPNTEAFF. DNA for the CDR3: TGTGCCAGCAGGGTCCCCGGGACACCGAACACTGAAGCTTTCTTT.

This clonotype was seen repeatedly, ten times or more. The chain recombines TRBV7-2 with TRBJ1-1, with TRBD1 identical over 9 bases. The CDR3 loop spans 14 amino acids. Per germline, CDR1 SGHTA and CDR2 FQGNSA. Germline trimming cut 4 bases from V and 6 bases from J; bases unmatched to any gene: 6. In DNA form, the CDR3 reads TGTGCCAGCAGCTCTTGGGACAGGGCTTCTGAAGCTTTCTTT. It codes for CASSSWDRASEAFF.

A few counts support this clonotype. The CDR3 coding sequence is TGCAGTGCTAGAGATCTCGGACTTAACTATGGCTACACCTTC. Its protein product is CSARDLGLNYGYTF. The chain uses TRBV20-1 and TRBJ1-2, with no clear D. Germline V gene data show CDR1 as DFQATT and CDR2 as SNEGSKA (reference sequence). The CDR3 length is 14 residues. Trimming cost V 0 bases and J 1 base, with 9 bases left between them.

V gene TRBV20-1 combines with J gene TRBJ2-1; TRBD2 aligns across 9 bases. The CDR3 is 16 amino acids. The V gene's germline CDR1 is DFQATT and CDR2 SNEGSKA (reference sequence). V lost 3 bases to trimming and J lost 6 bases; unmatched junction nucleotides: 12. Written as DNA, the CDR3 is TGCAGTGCTAGTATCAAGGGGCGGGAGGGCCTCAATGAGCAGTTCTTC. It encodes CSASIKGREGLNEQFF.

This chain joins TRBV4-3 and TRBJ2-1; 12 nucleotides align to TRBD2. Trimming at V came to 1 base and at J to 7 bases, leaving 8 bases not matched to a gene. The CDR3 is 17 amino acids. CDR1 LGHNA and CDR2 YSLEER come from the germline V gene. DNA of the CDR3: TGCGCCAGCAGCCAAGTCCTCGGACTAGCGGGAAGGAATGAGCAGTTCTTC. Protein: CASSQVLGLAGRNEQFF.

The chain recombines TRBV28 with TRBJ2-1; possibly TRBD1 for D (5 bases). V gave up 2 bases and J gave up 11 bases, with 19 bases separating them. The V gene's germline CDR1 is MDHEN and CDR2 SYDVKM. The CDR3 has 15 amino acids. In DNA form, the CDR3 reads TGTGCCAGCAGTTTAGGGGCTGGGCTTGTCCTAAAGCAGTTCTTC. This gives the protein CASSLGAGLVLKQFF. Supplemented by reference TRBV28 and TRBJ2-1, the full variable domain reads DVKVTQSSRYLVKRTGEKVFLECVQDMDHENMFWYRQDPGLGLRLIYFSYDVKMKEKGDIPEGYSVSREKKERFSLILESASTNQTSMYLCASSLGAGLVLKQFFGPGTRLTVL.

This clonotype came up many times. The chain is built from TRBV7-2 and TRBJ2-5; D might be TRBD1 or TRBD2, each matching 5 bases. Germline lookup yields CDR1 SGHTA and CDR2 FQGNSA. The CDR3 is 13 amino acids. The V end lost 5 bases, the J end lost 5 bases, and 12 bases lay between the germline ends. CDR3 residues: CASSLRDLETQYF. The CDR3 DNA reads TGTGCCAGCAGCCTCCGGGACCTCGAGACCCAGTACTTC.

This clonotype has a single count. The rearrangement joins TRBV28 to TRBJ1-2; D not resolved. CDR3 length: 13 amino acids. The germline V and J ends were trimmed by 2 bases and 7 bases, with 11 bases remaining between them. CDR1 and CDR2 (germline): MDHEN, SYDVKM. The CDR3 spells CASSLAPLGGYTF. In DNA, the CDR3 is TGTGCCAGCAGTTTAGCCCCTCTCGGTGGCTACACCTTC.

The genes are TRBV20-1 and TRBJ2-5; D gene uncertain. The J call may be in error: the DNA end matches TRBJ2-7 better. The germline V gene has CDR1 DFQATT and CDR2 SNEGSKA (reference sequence). This CDR3 region has 14 residues. CDR3 amino acids: CSASRSPQPYEQYF. The DNA of the CDR3 is TGCAGTGCTAGCCGCAGTCCTCAACCCTACGAGCAGTACTTC.

The genes are TRBV28 and TRBJ1-5; no firm D call. Germline-derived CDR1 and CDR2 are MDHEN and SYDVKM. The germline V and J ends were trimmed by 5 bases and 9 bases, with 11 bases remaining between them. The CDR3 consists of 12 residues. Here the CDR3 reads CASSGSMGPQHF. CDR3 nucleotides: TGTGCCAGCAGTGGGTCAATGGGGCCCCAGCATTTT. Looking up the rest from reference TRBV28 and TRBJ1-5 gives the full variable domain: DVKVTQSSRYLVKRTGEKVFLECVQDMDHENMFWYRQDPGLGLRLIYFSYDVKMKEKGDIPEGYSVSREKKERFSLILESASTNQTSMYLCASSGSMGPQHFGDGTRLSIL.

The chain links TRBV7-2 to TRBJ2-3, with 8 positions matching TRBD1. J was trimmed by 2 bases and V by 2 bases; bases with no gene match: 12. Germline V gene lookup returns CDR1 SGHTA and CDR2 FQGNSA. This CDR3 is built from 18 residues. The CDR3 loop is CASSLNPPQGVVTDTQYF. The CDR3 coding sequence is TGTGCCAGCAGCTTAAACCCACCACAGGGGGTTGTCACAGATACGCAGTATTTT.

About this clonotype: Sequence at one end of the junction differs from germline and may be a read error. This rearrangement joins TRBV7-2 to TRBJ2-4; tentatively, D is TRBD1 (5 bases). Germline CDR1 is SGHTA and CDR2 is FQGNSA. This CDR3 comprises 14 residues. CDR3 protein: CASRGHRIKGIRYF. CDR3 coding DNA: TGTGCCAGCAGAGGACACAGGATAAAGGGCATTCGGTACTTC.

This clonotype was observed a few times. The V call is TRBV15, the J call TRBJ2-1; TRBD2 matches 12 bases. V was clipped by 1 base and J by 9 bases; unmatched bases: 10. The CDR3 has 17 residues. Germline CDR1 reads LNHNV; CDR2 reads YYDKDF (reference sequence). This CDR3 reads CATSRARTGTSGSEQFF. Written as DNA, the CDR3 is TGTGCCACCAGCAGAGCTCGAACCGGGACTAGCGGGTCTGAGCAGTTCTTC.

The CDR3 DNA sequence: TGTGCCAGCAGCCAAGTCGCGGGACTAGCGGGAGGGCCGGGAGAGACCCAGTACTTC. Translation gives CASSQVAGLAGGPGETQYF. The rearrangement links TRBV4-2 to TRBJ2-5, with 16 positions matching TRBD2. V gave up 1 base and J gave up 4 bases; unmatched junction bases: 9. The CDR3 is 19 residues long. CDR1 is LGHNA and CDR2 is YNFKEQ in the germline V gene.